This TCR beta chain was sequenced during a study of beta chain features in type 1 diabetes. The CDR3 is made up of 14 amino acids. CDR1 is MNHEY and CDR2 is SVGAGI in the germline V gene. V dropped 2 bases and J dropped 10; count of bases not matched to a gene: 4. Of the isolated RNA, all was reverse transcribed, and so the sequenced material was expressed TCRB transcripts. Clones were read by immunoSEQ multiplex PCR, and TCRdb kept only the in-frame ones, dropping some. The top ten clones hold roughly 4% of a sample with under 300,000 clones, 27% of them seen once. The TCR comes from a young man in good health. The gene calls are TRBV6-5 and TRBJ1-6; 8 bases are a match to TRBD1. Specimen: central memory CD4+ T cells from blood. CDR3 loop: CASSYQGARSPLHF. The CDR3 DNA sequence: TGTGCCAGCAGTTACCAGGGGGCGCGATCACCCCTCCACTTT.